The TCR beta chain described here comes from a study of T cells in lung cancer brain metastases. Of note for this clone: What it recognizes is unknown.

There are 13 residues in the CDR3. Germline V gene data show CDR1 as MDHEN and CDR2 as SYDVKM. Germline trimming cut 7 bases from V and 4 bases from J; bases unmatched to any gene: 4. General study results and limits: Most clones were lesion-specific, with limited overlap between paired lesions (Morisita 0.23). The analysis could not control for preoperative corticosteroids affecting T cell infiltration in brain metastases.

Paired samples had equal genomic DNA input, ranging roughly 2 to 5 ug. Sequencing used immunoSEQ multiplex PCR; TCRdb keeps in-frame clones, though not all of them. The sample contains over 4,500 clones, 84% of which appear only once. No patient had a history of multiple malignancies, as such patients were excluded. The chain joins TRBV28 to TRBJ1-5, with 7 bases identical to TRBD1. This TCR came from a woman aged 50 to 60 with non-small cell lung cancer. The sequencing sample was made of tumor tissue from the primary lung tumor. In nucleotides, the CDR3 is TGTGCCAGCACGGACAGGTTAAATCAGCCCCAGCATTTT. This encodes CASTDRLNQPQHF.